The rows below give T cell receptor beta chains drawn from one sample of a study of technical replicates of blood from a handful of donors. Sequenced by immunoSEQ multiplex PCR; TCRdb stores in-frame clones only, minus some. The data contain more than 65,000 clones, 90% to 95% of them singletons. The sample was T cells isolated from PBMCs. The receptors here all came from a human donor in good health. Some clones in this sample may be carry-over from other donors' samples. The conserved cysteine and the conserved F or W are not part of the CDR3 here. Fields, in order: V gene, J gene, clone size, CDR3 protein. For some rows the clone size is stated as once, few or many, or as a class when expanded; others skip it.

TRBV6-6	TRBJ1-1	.	ASSSYGVRGDTEAF
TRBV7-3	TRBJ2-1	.	ASSPRLAGGNEQF
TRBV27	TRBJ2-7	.	ASSFQQVPVDEQY
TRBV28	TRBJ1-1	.	ASSLRVAEAF
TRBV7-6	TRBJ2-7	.	ASSPMGTSAHEQY
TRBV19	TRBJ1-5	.	ASSRGQGGVINQPQH
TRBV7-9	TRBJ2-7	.	ASSSTGQSSYEQY
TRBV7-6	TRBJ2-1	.	ASSLLTGGPSYNEQF
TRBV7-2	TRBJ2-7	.	ASSRARQGTHEQY
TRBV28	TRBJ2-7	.	ASRVGGQSYEQY
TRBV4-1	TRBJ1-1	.	ASSHGQSNTEAF
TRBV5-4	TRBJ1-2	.	ASRTWTDGPDGYT
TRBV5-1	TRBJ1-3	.	ASSPSSGQNSGNTIY
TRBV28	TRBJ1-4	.	ASSLVGQGEKLF
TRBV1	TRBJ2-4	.	TSSQVGALFSKNIQY
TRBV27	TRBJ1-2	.	ATSTPSVGYT
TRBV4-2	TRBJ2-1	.	ASSPLGGSSYNEQF
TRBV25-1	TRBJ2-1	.	ASSEGGSGGYEQF
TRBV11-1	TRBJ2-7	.	ASSLGVNSYEQY
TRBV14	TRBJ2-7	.	ASSPGTNYEQY
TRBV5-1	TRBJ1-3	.	ASSLANSGNTIY
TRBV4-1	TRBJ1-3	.	ASSHLQQGTSGNTIY
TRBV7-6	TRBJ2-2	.	ASSLAAGGTGELF
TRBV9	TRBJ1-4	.	ASSTGTGAASGEKLF
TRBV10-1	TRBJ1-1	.	ASSESGYSLF
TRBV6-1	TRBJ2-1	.	ASSEPVRTAINNEQF
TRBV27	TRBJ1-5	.	ASSFQQGNNQPQH
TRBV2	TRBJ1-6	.	ASSRDRVWNSPLH
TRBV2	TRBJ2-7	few	ASSRDPSGSSYEQY
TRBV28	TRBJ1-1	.	ASSLRGRNTEAF
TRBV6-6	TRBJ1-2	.	ASMLQFGGSYGYT
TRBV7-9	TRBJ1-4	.	ASSFRDRGANEKLF
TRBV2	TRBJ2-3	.	ASRTSTDTQY
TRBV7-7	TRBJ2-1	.	ASSPSGWYEQF
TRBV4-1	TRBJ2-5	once	ASSQLFEATVQETQY
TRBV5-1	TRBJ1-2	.	ASSFDLGGENYGYT
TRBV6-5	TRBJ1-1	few	ASSREGTEAF